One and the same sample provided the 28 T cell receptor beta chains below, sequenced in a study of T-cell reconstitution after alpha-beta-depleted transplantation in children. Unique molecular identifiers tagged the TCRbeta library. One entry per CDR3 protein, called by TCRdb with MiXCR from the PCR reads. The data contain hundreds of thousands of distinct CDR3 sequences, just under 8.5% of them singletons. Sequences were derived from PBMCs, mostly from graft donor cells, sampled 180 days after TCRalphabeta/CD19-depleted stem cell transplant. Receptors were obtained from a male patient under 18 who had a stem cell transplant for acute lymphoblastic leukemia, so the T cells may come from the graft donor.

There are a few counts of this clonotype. Here the CDR3 DNA reads TGTGCCAGCAGCCAGCAACCGTTGGGGGCCGGGGAGCTGTTTTTT. Residues: CASSQQPLGAGELFF. The V call is TRBV7-3, the J call TRBJ2-2, with D possibly being TRBD1 or TRBD2 (5 bases each). Germline V gene sequence: CDR1 SGHTA, CDR2 FQGTGA. The CDR3 extends over 15 amino acids. With 5 bases removed from V and 6 bases from J, the gap between germline ends came to 16 bases.

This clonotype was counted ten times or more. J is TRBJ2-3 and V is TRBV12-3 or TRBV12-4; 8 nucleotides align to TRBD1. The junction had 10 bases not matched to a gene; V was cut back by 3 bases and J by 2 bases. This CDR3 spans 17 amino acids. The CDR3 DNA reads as TGTGCCAGCAGTTTGAGACCTTGGACAGGGATCACAGATACGCAGTATTTT. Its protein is CASSLRPWTGITDTQYF.

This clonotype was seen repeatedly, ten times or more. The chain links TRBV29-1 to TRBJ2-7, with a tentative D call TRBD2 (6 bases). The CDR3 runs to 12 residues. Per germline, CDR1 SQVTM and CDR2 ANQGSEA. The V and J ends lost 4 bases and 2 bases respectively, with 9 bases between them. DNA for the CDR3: TGCAGCGTTGCCGGGGGAACCTACGAGCAGTACTTC. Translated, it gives CSVAGGTYEQYF.

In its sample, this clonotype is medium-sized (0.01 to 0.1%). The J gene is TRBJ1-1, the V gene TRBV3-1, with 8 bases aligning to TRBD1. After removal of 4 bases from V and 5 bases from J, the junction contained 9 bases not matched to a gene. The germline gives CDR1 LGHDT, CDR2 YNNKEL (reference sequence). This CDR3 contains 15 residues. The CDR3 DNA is TGTGCCAGCAGCCGGGACAGGACGTGGGGTACTGAAGCTTTCTTT. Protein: CASSRDRTWGTEAFF.

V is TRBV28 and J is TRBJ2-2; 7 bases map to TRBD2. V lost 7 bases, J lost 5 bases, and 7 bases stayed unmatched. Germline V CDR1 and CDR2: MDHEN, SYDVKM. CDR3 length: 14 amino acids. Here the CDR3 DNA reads TGTGCCAGCATCGTGGGCGGGGGAACCGGGGAGCTGTTTTTT. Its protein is CASIVGGGTGELFF.

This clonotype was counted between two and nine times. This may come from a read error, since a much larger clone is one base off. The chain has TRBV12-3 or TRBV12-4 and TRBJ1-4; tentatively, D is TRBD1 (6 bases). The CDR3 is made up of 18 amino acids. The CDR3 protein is CTSSFRRGGKATNEKLFF. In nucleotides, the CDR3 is TGTACCAGCAGTTTCCGCAGGGGAGGAAAGGCAACTAATGAAAAACTGTTTTTT.

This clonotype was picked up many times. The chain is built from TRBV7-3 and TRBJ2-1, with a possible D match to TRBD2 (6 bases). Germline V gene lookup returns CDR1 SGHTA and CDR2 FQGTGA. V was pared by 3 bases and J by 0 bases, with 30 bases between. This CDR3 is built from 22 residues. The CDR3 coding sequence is TGTGCCAGCAGCTTCTGTGCGGTTTGCGGGATCCGACCAACCGTCTCCTACAATGAGCAGTTCTTC. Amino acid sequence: CASSFCAVCGIRPTVSYNEQFF.

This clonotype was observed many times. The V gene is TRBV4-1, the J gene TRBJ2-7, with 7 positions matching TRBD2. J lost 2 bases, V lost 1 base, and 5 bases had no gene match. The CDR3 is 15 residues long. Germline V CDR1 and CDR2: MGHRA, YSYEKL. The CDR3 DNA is TGCGCCAGCAGCCAAGCCCTAGCGGCGACCTACGAGCAGTACTTC. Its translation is CASSQALAATYEQYF.

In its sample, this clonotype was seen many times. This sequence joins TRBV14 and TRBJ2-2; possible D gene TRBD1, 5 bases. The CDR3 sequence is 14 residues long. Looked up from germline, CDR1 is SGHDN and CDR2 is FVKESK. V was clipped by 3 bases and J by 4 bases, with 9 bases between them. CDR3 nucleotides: TGTGCCAGCAGCCAGCTGACAGTCACCGGGGAGCTGTTTTTT. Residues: CASSQLTVTGELFF.

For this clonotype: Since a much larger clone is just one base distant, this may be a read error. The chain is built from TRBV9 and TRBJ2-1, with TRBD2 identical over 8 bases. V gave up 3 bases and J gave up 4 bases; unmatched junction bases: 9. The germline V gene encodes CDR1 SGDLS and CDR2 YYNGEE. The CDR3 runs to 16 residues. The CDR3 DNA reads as TGTGCCAGCAGCGCACCAGCGGGAGTTCCTTACAATGAGCAGTTCTTC. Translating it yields CASSAPAGVPYNEQFF.

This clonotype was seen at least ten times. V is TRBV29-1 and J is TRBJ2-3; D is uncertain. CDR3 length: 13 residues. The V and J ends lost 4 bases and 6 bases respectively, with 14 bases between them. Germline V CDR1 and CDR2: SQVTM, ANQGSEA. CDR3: CSVGPTSWDTQYF. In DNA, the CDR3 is TGCAGCGTTGGCCCCACGTCCTGGGATACGCAGTATTTT.

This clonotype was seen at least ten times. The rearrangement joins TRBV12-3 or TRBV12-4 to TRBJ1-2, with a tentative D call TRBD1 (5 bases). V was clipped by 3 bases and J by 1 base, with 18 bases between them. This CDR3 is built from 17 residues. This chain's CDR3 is CASSFGWGTNLNYGYTF. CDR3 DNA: TGTGCCAGCAGTTTCGGTTGGGGGACCAATCTTAACTATGGCTACACCTTC.

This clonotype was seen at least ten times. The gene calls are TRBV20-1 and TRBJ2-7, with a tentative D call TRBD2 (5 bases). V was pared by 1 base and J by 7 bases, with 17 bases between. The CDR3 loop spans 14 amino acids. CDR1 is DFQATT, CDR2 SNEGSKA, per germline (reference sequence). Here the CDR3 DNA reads TGCAGTGCTAGAGGGGTCAGCGTCCCGGGGGAGCAGTACTTC. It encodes CSARGVSVPGEQYF.

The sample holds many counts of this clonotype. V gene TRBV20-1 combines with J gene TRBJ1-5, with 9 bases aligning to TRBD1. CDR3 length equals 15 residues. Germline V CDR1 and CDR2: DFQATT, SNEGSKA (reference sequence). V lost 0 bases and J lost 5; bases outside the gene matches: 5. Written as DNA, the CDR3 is TGCAGTGCTAGAGACCCGGGACAGGGTCATCAGCCCCAGCATTTT. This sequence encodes CSARDPGQGHQPQHF.

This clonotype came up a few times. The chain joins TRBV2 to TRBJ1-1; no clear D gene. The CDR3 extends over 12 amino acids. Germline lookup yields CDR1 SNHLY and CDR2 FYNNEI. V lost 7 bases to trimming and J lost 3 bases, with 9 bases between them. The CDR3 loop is CASNPYYTEAFF. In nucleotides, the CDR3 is TGTGCCAGCAACCCTTATTACACTGAAGCTTTCTTT.

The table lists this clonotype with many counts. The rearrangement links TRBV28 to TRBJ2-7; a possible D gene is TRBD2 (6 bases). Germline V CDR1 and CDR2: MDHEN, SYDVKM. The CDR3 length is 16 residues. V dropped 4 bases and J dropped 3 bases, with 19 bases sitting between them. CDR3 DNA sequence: TGTGCCAGCAGTTCCCCGACTTCGGGAGAATTCTACGAGCAGTACTTC. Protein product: CASSSPTSGEFYEQYF.

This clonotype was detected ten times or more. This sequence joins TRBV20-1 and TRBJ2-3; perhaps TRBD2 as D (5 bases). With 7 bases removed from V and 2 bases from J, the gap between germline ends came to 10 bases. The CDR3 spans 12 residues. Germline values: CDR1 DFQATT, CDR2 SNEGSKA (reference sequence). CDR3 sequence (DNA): TGCAGTGTTCTCGACTACACAGATACGCAGTATTTT. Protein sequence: CSVLDYTDTQYF.

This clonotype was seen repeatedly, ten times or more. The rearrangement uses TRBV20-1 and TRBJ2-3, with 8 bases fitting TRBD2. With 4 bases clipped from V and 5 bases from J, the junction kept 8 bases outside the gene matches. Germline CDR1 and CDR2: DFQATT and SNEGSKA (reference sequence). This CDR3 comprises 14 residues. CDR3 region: CSATAGEGGDTQYF. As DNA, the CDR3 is TGCAGTGCTACAGCGGGAGAAGGGGGAGATACGCAGTATTTT.

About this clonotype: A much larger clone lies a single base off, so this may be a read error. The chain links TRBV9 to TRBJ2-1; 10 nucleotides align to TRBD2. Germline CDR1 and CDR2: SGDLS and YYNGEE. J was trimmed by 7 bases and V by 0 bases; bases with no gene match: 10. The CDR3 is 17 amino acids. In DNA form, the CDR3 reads TGTGCCAGCAGCGTAGACCCAGCGGGAGGGCCCAAGAATGAGCAGTTCTTC. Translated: CASSVDPAGGPKNEQFF.

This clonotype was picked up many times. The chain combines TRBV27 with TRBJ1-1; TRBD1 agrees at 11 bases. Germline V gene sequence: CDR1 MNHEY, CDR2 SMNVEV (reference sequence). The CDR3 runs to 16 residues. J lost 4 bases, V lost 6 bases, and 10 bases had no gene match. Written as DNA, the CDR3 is TGTGCCAGCAGGGCGGTTACAGGACAGGGGGCCACTGAAGCTTTCTTT. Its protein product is CASRAVTGQGATEAFF.

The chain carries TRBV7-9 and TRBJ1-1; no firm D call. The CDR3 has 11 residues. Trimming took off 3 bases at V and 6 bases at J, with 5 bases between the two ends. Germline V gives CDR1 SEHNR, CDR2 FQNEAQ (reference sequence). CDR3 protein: CASSFVSEAFF. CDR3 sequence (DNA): TGTGCCAGCAGCTTTGTTTCTGAAGCTTTCTTT.

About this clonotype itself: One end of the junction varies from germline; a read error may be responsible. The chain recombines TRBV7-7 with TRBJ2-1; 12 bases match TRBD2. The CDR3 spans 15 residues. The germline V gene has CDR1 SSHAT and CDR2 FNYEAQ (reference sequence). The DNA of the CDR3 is TGTGCTAGCAGCCGGGTGCTAGCGGGAGGGGTTGAGCAGTTCTTC. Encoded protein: CASSRVLAGGVEQFF.

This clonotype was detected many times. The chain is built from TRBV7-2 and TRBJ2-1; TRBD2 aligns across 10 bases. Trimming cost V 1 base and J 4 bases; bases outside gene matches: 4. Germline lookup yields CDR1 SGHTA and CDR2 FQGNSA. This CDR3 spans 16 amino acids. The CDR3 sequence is CASSLVLAGAYNEQFF. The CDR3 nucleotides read TGTGCCAGCAGCTTAGTGCTAGCGGGAGCTTACAATGAGCAGTTCTTC.

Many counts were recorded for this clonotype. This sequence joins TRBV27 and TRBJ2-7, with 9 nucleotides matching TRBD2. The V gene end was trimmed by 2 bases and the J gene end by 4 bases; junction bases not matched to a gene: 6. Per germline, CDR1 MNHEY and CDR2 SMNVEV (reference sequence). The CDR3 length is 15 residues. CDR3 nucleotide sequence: TGTGCCAGCAGTTTAAGGTCAGCGGGGGGATACGAGCAGTACTTC. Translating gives CASSLRSAGGYEQYF.

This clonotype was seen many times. The CDR3 is CSVEDLQKWMGGRAETQYF. The CDR3 DNA reads TGCAGCGTTGAAGATCTTCAAAAGTGGATGGGTGGACGGGCAGAGACCCAGTACTTC. V is TRBV29-1 and J is TRBJ2-5; D gene ambiguous. Per the germline V gene, CDR1 is SQVTM and CDR2 is ANQGSEA. This CDR3 has 19 amino acids. V dropped 0 bases and J dropped 4 bases, with 27 bases sitting between them.

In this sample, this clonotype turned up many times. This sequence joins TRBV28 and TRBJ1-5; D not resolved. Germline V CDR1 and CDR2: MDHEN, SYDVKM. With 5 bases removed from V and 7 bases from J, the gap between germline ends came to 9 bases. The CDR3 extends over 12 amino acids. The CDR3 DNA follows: TGTGCCAGCAGTGACAATCGACAGCCCCAGCATTTT. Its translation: CASSDNRQPQHF.

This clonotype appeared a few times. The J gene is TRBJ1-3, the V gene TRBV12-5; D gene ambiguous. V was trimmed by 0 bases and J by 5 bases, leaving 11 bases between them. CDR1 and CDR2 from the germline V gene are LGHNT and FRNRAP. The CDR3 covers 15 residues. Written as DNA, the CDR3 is TGTGCTAGTGGTTTGGTCCTCGGGTCGCGAAACACCATATATTTT. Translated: CASGLVLGSRNTIYF.

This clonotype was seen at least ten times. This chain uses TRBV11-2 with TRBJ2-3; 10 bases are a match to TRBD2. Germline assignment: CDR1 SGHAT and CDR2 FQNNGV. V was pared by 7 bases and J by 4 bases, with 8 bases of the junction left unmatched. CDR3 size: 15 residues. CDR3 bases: TGTGCCAGCAAAATCAGCGGGGGGGCCCCAGATACGCAGTATTTT. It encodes CASKISGGAPDTQYF.